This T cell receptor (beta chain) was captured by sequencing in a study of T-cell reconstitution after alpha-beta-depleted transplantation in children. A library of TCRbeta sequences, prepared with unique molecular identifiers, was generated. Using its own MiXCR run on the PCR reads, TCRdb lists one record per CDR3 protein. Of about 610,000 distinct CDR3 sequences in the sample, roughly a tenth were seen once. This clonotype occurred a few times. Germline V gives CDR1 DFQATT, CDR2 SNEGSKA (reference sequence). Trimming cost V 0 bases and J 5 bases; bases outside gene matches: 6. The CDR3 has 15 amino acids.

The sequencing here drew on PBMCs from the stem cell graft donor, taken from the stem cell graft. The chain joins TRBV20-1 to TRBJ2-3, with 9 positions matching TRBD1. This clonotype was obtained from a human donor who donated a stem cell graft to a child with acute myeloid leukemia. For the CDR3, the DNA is TGCAGTGCTAGAGATAAACAGGGGGCTCGAGATACGCAGTATTTT. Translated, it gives CSARDKQGARDTQYF.